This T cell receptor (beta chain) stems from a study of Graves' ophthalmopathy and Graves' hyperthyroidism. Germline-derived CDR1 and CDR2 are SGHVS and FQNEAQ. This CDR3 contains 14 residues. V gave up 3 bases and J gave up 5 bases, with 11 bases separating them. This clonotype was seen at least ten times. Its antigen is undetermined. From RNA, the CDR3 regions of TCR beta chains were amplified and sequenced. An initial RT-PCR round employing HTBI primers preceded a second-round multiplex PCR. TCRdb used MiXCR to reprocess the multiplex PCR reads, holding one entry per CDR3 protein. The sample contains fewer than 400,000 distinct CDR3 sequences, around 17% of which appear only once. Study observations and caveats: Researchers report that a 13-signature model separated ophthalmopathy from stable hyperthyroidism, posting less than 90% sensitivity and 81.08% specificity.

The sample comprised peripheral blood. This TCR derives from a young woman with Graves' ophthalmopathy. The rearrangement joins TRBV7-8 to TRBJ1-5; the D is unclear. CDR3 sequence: CASSFSGKDQPQHF. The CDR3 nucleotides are TGTGCCAGCAGCTTCTCGGGGAAGGATCAGCCCCAGCATTTT.